The 5 T cell receptor beta chains given below trace back to one sample, sequenced in a study of Ad26.COV2.S vaccination and SARS-CoV-2 variants. Treatment indicated: 15 to 20 received Ad26.COV2.S at low or high dose, single or two shots; about 5 received placebo; per-sample allocation not given. Sampling was done on day 63 after the first vaccine or placebo injection. TCRdb's table, derived via immunoSEQ multiplex PCR, lists solely in-frame clones and lacks some. The sample consists of around 450,000 clones, around 89% of them appearing once. The sequenced sample was peripheral blood, obtained in a trial of Ad26.COV2.S vaccine versus placebo. The receptors here all came from a person aged 18 to 65 who received the Ad26.COV2.S COVID-19 vaccine or a placebo.

This chain links TRBV6-5 with TRBJ2-7; TRBD2 is a possible D gene (5 bases). Trimming removed 0 bases from V and 2 bases from J, with 11 bases in between. CDR1 and CDR2 (germline): MNHEY, SVGAGI. The CDR3 is made up of 15 amino acids. The CDR3 coding sequence is TGTGCCAGCAGTTACTCCCTTGAGGGTACCTACGAGCAGTACTTC. It translates to CASSYSLEGTYEQYF.

The V gene is TRBV7-9, the J gene TRBJ1-1, with TRBD1 as a possible D gene (5 bases). The V and J ends lost 5 bases and 8 bases respectively, with 9 bases between them. The CDR3 contains 11 residues. The germline V gene encodes CDR1 SEHNR and CDR2 FQNEAQ (reference sequence). CDR3 sequence: CASSPGGEAFF. DNA of the CDR3: TGTGCCAGCAGCCCCGGGGGGGAAGCTTTCTTT.

V usage is TRBV9 and J usage is TRBJ1-4; no definite D call. V gave up 3 bases and J gave up 5 bases, with 5 bases separating them. CDR3 length equals 12 residues. Germline V gene data show CDR1 as SGDLS and CDR2 as YYNGEE. In nucleotides, the CDR3 is TGTGCCAGCAGCGACGAGAATGAAAAACTGTTTTTT. Translated: CASSDENEKLFF.

The chain is built from TRBV27 and TRBJ2-5; the D gene is possibly TRBD2 (6 bases). V lost 3 bases to trimming and J lost 4 bases, with 6 bases between them. The germline V gene encodes CDR1 MNHEY and CDR2 SMNVEV (reference sequence). This CDR3 has 12 amino acids. The CDR3 DNA reads as TGTGCCAGCAGTTTGGAGGGAGAGACCCAGTACTTC. Amino acids: CASSLEGETQYF.

J is TRBJ2-4 and V is TRBV19, with a weak D call TRBD1 (5 bases). V was trimmed by 3 bases and J by 0 bases, leaving 12 bases between them. The CDR3 extends over 16 amino acids. Per the germline V gene, CDR1 is LNHDA and CDR2 is SQIVND (reference sequence). Here the CDR3 DNA reads TGTGCCAGTAGTATTGGCCAGGGTACAGCCAAAAACATTCAGTACTTC. Residues: CASSIGQGTAKNIQYF. Using reference TRBV19 and TRBJ2-4 for the parts outside the CDR3, the full variable domain is DGGITQSPKYLFRKEGQNVTLSCEQNLNHDAMYWYRQDPGQGLRLIYYSQIVNDFQKGDIAEGYSVSREKKESFPLTVTSAQKNPTAFYLCASSIGQGTAKNIQYFGAGTRLSVL.